This T cell receptor beta chain derives from a study of T cell repertoires in cytomegalovirus infection. About the research overall: Well-studied HLA-B-restricted CMV epitopes were used in the study alongside recently identified HLA-C-restricted ones. It was the public TCR beta signatures that indicated both CMV infection and matching HLA type.

TCRdb re-called the reads through MiXCR, storing one row per CDR3 protein. In the table there are about 920,000 distinct CDR3 sequences, under 40% of which are singletons. Concerning this clonotype: Antigen specificity is unknown.

Study results and limitations: Ex vivo, HLA-C-restricted CMV-specific TCR beta clonotypes prevailed over the rest of the response. Identification of carriers of CMV plus the relevant HLA was achieved through cumulative public TCR beta family frequency.

There are 15 residues in the CDR3. CDR1 and CDR2 (germline): SNHLY, FYNNEI. The trim removed 7 bases at V and 5 bases at J, leaving 7 bases unmatched. The sample was cultured CD8+ T cells from PBMCs, taken from culture after CMV antigen stimulation. This sequence was found in a human donor in good health (CMV status not recorded). Some clones in this sample may be carry-over from other donors' samples. V gene TRBV2 combines with J gene TRBJ1-6, with TRBD1 identical over 8 bases. This CDR3 reads CASTMTGEDNSPLHF. CDR3 coding DNA: TGTGCCAGCACTATGACAGGGGAAGATAATTCACCCCTCCACTTT.